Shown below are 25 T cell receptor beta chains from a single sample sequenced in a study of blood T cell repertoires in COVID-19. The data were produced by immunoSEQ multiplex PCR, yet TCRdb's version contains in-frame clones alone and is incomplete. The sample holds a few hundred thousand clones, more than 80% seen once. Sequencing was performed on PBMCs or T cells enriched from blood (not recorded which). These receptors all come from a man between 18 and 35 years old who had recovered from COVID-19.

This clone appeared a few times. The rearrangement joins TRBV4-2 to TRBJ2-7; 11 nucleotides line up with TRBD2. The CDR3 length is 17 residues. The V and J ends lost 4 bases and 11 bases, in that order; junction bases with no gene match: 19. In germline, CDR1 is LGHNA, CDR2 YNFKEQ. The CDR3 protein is CASSPGDPGLAGGTKYF. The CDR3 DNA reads TGTGCCAGCAGCCCAGGCGATCCCGGGCTAGCGGGGGGCACGAAGTACTTC.

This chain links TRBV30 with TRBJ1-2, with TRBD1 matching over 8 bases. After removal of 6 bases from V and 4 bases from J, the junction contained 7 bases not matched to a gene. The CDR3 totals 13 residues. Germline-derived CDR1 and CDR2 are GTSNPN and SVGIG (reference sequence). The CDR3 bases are TGTGCCTGCGGCCGGGACAGGCCCTATGGCTACACCTTC. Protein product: CACGRDRPYGYTF.

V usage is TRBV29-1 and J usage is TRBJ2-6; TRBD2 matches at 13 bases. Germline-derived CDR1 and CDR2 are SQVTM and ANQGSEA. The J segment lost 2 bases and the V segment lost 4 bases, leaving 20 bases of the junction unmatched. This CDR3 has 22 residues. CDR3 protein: CSVGNDRLAGGRRSAGANVLTF. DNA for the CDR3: TGCAGCGTTGGAAATGACCGACTAGCGGGAGGACGAAGATCGGCTGGGGCCAACGTCCTGACTTTC.

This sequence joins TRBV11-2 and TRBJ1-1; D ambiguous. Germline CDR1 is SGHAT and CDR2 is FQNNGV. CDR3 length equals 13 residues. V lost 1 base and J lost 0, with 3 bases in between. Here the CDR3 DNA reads TGTGCCAGCAGCTTAGCAGTGAACACTGAAGCTTTCTTT. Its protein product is CASSLAVNTEAFF.

The CDR3 protein is CASIAVGTGDEQYF. The CDR3 nucleotides are TGTGCCAGCATCGCGGTGGGGACAGGGGACGAGCAGTACTTC. The V call is TRBV2, the J call TRBJ2-7; 10 positions match TRBD1. V was clipped by 7 bases and J by 5 bases; unmatched bases: 8. This CDR3 spans 14 amino acids. Per germline, CDR1 SNHLY and CDR2 FYNNEI.

CDR3 protein: CASPGDSNTIYF. The CDR3 DNA is TGTGCCAGTCCCGGAGATTCAAACACCATATATTTT. V usage is TRBV19 and J usage is TRBJ1-3, with D unclear. V lost 8 bases and J 6 bases, leaving 11 bases between the germline ends. The length of the CDR3 is 12 residues. Per germline, CDR1 LNHDA and CDR2 SQIVND (reference sequence).

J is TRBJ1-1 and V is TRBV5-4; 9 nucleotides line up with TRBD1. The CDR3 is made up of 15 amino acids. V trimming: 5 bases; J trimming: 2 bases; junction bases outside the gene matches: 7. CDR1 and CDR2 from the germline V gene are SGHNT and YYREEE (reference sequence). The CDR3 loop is CASRPRTGVNTEAFF. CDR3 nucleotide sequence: TGTGCCAGCAGACCGAGGACAGGGGTAAACACTGAAGCTTTCTTT.

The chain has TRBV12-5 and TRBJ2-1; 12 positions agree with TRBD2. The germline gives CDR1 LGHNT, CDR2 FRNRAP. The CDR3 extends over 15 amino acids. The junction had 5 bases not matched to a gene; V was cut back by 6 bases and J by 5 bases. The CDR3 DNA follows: TGTGCTAGTGGCTTACTAGCGGGGGGAGACAATGAGCAGTTCTTC. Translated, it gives CASGLLAGGDNEQFF.

CDR3 sequence reads: CASSTGLSADTQYF. CDR3 bases: TGTGCCAGCAGCACGGGACTCAGCGCAGATACGCAGTATTTT. The chain carries TRBV7-7 and TRBJ2-3, with D perhaps TRBD2 (6 bases). The CDR3 covers 14 residues. In germline, CDR1 is SSHAT, CDR2 FNYEAQ (reference sequence). Trimming removed 5 bases at V and 4 bases at J, with 13 bases between.

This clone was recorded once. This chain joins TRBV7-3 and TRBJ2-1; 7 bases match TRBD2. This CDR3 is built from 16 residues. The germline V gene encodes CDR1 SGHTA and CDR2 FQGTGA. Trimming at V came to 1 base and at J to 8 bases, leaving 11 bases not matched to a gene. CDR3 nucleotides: TGTGCCAGCAGCTTAAGAGGCGGGAGAGGCCTCCATGAGCAGTTCTTC. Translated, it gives CASSLRGGRGLHEQFF.

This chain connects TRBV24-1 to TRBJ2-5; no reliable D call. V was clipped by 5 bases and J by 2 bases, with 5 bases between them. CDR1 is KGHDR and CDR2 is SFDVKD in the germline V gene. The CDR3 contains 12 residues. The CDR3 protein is CATSVGQETQYF. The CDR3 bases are TGTGCCACCAGTGTCGGGCAAGAGACCCAGTACTTC.

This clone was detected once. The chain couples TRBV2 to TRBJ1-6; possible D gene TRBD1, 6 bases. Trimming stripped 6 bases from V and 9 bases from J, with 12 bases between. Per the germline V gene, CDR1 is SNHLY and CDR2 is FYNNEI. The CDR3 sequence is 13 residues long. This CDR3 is CASRPGEGSPLHF. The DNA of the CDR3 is TGTGCCAGCAGGCCAGGGGAAGGTTCACCCCTCCACTTT.

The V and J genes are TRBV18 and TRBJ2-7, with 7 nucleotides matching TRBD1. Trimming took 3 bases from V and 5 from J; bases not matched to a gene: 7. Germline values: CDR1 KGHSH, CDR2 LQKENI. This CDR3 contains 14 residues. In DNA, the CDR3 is TGTGCCAGCTCACCTCGAGACAGGGCCCACGAGCAGTACTTC. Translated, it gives CASSPRDRAHEQYF.

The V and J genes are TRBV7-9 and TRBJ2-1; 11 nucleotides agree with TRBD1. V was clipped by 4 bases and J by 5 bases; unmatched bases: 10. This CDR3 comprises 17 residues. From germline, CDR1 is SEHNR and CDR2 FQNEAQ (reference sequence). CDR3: CASSSWTGGGSNNEQFF. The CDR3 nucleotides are TGTGCCAGCAGCTCCTGGACAGGGGGCGGTTCGAACAATGAGCAGTTCTTC.

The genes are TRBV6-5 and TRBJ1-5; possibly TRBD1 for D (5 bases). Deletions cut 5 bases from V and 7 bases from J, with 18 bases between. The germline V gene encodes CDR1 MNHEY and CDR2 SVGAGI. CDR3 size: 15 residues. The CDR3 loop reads CASSTLGEGRQPQHF. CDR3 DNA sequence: TGTGCCAGCAGTACCCTAGGGGAAGGACGGCAGCCCCAGCATTTT.

The CDR3 here is CASTDNVGGREKLFF. In DNA form, the CDR3 reads TGTGCCAGTACCGATAACGTAGGGGGAAGGGAAAAACTGTTTTTT. The chain employs TRBV19 and TRBJ1-4, with a tentative D call TRBD1 (6 bases). With 7 bases removed from V and 8 bases from J, the gap between germline ends came to 20 bases. Germline CDR1 is LNHDA and CDR2 is SQIVND (reference sequence). The CDR3 length is 15 residues.

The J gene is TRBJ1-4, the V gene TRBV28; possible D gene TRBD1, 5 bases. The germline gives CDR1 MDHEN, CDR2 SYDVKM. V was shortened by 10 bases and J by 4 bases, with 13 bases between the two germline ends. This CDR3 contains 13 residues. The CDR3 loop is CATLTALNEKLFF. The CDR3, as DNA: TGTGCCACCCTGACAGCTCTTAATGAAAAACTGTTTTTT.

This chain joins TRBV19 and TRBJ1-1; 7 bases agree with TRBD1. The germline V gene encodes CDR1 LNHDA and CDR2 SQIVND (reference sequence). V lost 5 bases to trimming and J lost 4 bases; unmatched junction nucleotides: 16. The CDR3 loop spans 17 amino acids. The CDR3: CASSLTGARLGSTEAFF. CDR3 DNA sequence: TGTGCCAGTAGTCTCACAGGGGCCCGCCTTGGTAGCACTGAAGCTTTCTTT.

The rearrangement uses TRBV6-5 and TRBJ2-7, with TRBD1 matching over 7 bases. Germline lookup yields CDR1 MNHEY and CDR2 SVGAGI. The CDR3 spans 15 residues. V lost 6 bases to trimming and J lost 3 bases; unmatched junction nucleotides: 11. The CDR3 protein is CASSPRQGAVYEQYF. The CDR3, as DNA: TGTGCCAGCAGCCCAAGACAGGGAGCGGTCTACGAGCAGTACTTC.

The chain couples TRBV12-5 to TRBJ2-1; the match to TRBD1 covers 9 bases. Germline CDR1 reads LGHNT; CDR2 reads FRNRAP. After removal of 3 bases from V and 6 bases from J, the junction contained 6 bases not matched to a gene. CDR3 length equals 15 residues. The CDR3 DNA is TGTGCTAGTGGTTTCCCCGGACAGGGGATCAATGAGCAGTTCTTC. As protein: CASGFPGQGINEQFF.

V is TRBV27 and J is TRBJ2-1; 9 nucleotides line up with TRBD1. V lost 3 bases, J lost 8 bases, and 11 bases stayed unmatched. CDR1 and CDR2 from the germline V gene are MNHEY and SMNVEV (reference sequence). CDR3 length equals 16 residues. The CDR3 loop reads CASSFPKGQGYDEQFF. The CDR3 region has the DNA TGTGCCAGCAGTTTTCCAAAGGGACAGGGATACGATGAGCAGTTCTTC.

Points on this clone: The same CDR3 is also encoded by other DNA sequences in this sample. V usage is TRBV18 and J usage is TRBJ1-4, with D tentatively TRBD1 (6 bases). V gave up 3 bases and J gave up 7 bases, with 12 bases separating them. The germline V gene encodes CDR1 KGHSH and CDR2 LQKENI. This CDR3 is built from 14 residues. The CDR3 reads CASSPGGRGEKLFF. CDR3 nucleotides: TGTGCCAGCTCACCCGGGGGGCGCGGTGAAAAACTGTTTTTT.

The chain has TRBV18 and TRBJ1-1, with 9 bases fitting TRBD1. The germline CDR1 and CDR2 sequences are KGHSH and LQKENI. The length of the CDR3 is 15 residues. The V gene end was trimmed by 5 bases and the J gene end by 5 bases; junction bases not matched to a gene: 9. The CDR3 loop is CASSYPGTGMTEAFF. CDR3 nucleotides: TGTGCCAGCTCATACCCCGGGACAGGGATGACTGAAGCTTTCTTT.

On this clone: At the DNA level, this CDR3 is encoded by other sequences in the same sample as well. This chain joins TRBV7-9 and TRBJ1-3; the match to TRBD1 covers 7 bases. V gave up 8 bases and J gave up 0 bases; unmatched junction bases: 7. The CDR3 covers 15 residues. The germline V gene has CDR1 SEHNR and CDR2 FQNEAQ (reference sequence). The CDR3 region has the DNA TGTGCCAGCTCAAGACAGGGACTCTCTGGAAACACCATATATTTT. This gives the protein CASSRQGLSGNTIYF.

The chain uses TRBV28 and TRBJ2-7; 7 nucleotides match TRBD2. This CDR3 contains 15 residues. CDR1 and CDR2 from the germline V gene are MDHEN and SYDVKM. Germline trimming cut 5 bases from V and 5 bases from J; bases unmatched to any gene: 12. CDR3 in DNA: TGTGCCAGCAGTCCCGACACGCGGGAGTCCCACGAGCAGTACTTC. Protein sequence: CASSPDTRESHEQYF. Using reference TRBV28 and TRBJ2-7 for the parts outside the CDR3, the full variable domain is DVKVTQSSRYLVKRTGEKVFLECVQDMDHENMFWYRQDPGLGLRLIYFSYDVKMKEKGDIPEGYSVSREKKERFSLILESASTNQTSMYLCASSPDTRESHEQYFGPGTRLTVT.